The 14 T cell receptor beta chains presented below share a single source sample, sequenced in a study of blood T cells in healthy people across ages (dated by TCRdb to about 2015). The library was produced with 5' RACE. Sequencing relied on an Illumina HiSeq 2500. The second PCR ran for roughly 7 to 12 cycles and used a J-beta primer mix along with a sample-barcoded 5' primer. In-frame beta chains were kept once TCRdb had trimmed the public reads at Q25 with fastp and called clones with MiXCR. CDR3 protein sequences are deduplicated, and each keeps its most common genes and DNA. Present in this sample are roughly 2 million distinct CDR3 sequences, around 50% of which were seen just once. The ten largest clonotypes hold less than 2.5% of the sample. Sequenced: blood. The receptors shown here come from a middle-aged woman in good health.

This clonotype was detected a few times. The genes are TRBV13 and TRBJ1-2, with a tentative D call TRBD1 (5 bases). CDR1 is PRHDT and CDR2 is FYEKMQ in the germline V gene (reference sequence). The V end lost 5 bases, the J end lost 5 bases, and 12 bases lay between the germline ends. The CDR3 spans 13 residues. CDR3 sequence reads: CASSQGSGYGYTF. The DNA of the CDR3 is TGTGCCAGCAGCCAGGGTTCAGGATATGGCTACACCTTC.

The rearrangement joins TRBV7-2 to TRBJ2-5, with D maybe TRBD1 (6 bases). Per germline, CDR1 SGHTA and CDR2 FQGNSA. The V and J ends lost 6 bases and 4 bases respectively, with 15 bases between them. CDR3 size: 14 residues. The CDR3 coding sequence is TGTGCCAGCAGTATTACAGGGATACCAGAGACCCAGTACTTC. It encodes CASSITGIPETQYF.

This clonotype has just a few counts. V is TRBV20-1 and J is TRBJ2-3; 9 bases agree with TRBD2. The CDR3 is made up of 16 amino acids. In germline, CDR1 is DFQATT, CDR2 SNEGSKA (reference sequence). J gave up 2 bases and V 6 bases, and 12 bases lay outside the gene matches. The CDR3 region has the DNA TGCAGTGCGGTAGGGAAGCGGGGGGCCCCCACAGATACGCAGTATTTT. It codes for CSAVGKRGAPTDTQYF.

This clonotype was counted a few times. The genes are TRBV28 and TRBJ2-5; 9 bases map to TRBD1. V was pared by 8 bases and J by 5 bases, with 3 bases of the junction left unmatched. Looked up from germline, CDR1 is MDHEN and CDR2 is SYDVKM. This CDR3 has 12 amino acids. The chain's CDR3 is CASGTGSETQYF. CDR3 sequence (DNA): TGTGCCAGCGGGACAGGGAGCGAGACCCAGTACTTC.

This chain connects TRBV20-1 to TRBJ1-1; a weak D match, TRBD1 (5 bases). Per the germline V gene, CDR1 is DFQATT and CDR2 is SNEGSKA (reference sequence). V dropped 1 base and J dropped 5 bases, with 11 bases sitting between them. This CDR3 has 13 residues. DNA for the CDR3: TGCAGTGCTAGAGGAGGGGAGGGTACTGAAGCTTTCTTT. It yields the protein CSARGGEGTEAFF.

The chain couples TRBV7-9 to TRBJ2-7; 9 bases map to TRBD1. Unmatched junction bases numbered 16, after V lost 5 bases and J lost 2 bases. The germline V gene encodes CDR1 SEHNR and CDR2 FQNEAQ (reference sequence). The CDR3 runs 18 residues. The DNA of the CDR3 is TGTGCCAGCAGCCAGGACAGGGGCAGCAGTGGCCCCACCTACGAGCAGTACTTC. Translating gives CASSQDRGSSGPTYEQYF.

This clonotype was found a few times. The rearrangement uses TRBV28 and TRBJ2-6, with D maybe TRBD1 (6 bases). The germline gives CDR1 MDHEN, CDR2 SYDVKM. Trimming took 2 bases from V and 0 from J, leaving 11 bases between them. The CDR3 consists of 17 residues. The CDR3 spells CASSLGTIGSGANVLTF. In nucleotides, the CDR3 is TGTGCCAGCAGTTTAGGGACAATCGGCTCTGGGGCCAACGTCCTGACTTTC.

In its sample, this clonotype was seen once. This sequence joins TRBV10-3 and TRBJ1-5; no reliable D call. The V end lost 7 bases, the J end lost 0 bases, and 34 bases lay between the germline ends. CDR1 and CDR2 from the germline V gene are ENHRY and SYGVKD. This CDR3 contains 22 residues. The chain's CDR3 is CAITCQFLGGLSPILSNQPQHF. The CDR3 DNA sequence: TGTGCCATCACGTGCCAGTTCTTGGGAGGCCTTAGCCCGATTCTTAGCAATCAGCCCCAGCATTTT.

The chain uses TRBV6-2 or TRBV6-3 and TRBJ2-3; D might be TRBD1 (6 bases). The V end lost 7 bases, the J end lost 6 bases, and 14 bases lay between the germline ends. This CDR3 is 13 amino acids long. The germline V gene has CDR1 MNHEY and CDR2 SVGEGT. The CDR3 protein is CASIRQASDTQYF. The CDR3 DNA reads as TGTGCCAGCATACGACAGGCCTCGGATACGCAGTATTTT.

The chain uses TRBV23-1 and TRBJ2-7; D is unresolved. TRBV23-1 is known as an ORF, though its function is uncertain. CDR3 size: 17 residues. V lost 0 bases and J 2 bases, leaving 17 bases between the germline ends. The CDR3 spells CASSQSPYARRTYEQYF. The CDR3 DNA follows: TGCGCCAGCAGTCAATCGCCCTATGCGCGAAGGACCTACGAGCAGTACTTC.

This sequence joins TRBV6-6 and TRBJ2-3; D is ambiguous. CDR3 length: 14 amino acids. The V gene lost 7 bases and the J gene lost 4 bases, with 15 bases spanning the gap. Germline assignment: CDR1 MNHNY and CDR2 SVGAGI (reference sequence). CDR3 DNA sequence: TGTGCCAGCAAGAGCTCTCCGAACCCAGATACGCAGTATTTT. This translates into CASKSSPNPDTQYF.

DNA for the CDR3: TGTGCCAGCAGCCTGGCGTTCACAGGGGAGCAAGGCTACACCTTC. Its translation is CASSLAFTGEQGYTF. The V gene is TRBV7-2, the J gene TRBJ1-2; the match to TRBD1 covers 7 bases. Germline CDR1 is SGHTA and CDR2 is FQGNSA. Trimming removed 5 bases from V and 8 bases from J; junction bases left unmatched: 14. The length of the CDR3 is 15 residues.

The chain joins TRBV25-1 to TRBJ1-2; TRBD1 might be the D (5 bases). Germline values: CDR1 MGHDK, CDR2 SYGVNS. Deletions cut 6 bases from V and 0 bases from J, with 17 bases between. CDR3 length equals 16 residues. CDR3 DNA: TGTGCCAGCAGCGCATTACATGGGACGGCTAACTATGGCTACACCTTC. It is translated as CASSALHGTANYGYTF.

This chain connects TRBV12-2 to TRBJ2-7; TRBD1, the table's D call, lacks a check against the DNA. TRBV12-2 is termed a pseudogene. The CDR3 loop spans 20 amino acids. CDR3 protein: CASRLARASTIGAAHYEQYF. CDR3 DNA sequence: TGTGCAAGTCGCTTAGCGCGGGCCTCGACAATCGGGGCGGCCCACTACGAGCAGTACTTC.